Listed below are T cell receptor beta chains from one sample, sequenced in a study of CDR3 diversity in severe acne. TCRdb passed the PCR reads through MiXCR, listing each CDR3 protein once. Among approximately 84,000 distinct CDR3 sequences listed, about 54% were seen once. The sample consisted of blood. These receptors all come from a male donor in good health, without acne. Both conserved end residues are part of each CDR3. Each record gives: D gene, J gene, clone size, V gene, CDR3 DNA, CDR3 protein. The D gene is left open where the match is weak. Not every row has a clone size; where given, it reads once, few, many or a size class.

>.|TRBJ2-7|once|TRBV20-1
TGCAGTGCTAGAACGGGCTGCATCTACGAGCAGTACTTC
CSARTGCIYEQYF
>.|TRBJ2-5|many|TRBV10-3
TGTGCCATCAGTTCCGGGGGAGGGGGGGAGACCCAGTACTTC
CAISSGGGGETQYF
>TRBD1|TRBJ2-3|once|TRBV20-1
TGCAGTGCTAGCTACTGGACAGGGGGCGAAAATGAGCAGTATTTT
CSASYWTGGENEQYF
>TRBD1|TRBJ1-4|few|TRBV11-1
TGTGCCAGCAGCCAGGGACAGGCCACGTCTAATGAAAAACTGTTTTTT
CASSQGQATSNEKLFF
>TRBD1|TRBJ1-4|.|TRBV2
TGTGCCAGCAGCCCCGGGACAGCTAATGAAAAACTGTTTTTT
CASSPGTANEKLFF
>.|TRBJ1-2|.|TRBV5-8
TGTGCCAGCAGCTTCCCACAGGGAGACGGCTACACCTTC
CASSFPQGDGYTF
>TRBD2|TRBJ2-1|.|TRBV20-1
TGCAGTGCATGGACTAGCGGGAGGGAAGAGCAGTTCTTC
CSAWTSGREEQFF
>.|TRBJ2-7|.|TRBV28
TGTGCCAGCACCAGTGCCGGGACTGCCTCCTACGAGCAGTACTTC
CASTSAGTASYEQYF
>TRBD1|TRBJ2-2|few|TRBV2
TGTGCCAGCAGTATCCAGGGGGCGAACACCGGGGAGCTGTTTTTT
CASSIQGANTGELFF
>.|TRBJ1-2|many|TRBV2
TGTGCCAGCAGTGAAGATGTCTTTTCCTCCAGGGCTAACTATGGCTACACCTTC
CASSEDVFSSRANYGYTF
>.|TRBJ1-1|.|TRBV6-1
TGTGCCAGCAGTGAAAGAGCGGAGGGGTACGCTTTCTTT
CASSERAEGYAFF
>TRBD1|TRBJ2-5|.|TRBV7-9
TGTGCCAGCAGCTTACAGGGATCAGGGGGCATGGAGACCCAGTACTTC
CASSLQGSGGMETQYF
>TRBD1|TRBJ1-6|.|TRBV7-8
TGTGCCAGCAGCCCTTTCGGGACAGGGGCTTTGAATTCACCCCTCCACTTT
CASSPFGTGALNSPLHF
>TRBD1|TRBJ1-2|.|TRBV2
TGTGCCAGCAGCGTAGGATGGGACAGGGAAATCTATGGCTACACCTTC
CASSVGWDREIYGYTF
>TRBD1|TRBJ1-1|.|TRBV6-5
TGTGCCAGCAGTTCCGGACAGGGAGGTAGAAAGGGCTTT
CASSSGQGGRKGF
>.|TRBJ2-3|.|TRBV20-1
TGCAGTGCTAGTAGCGCGTGGGTCGTAGATACGCAGTATTTT
CSASSAWVVDTQYF